The 11 T cell receptor beta chains below were found in one sample sequenced in a study of T cells in Graves' hyperthyroidism and ophthalmopathy. TCR beta CDR3 regions were amplified from RNA transcripts. In the first-round RT-PCR of the TCR CDR3, the HTBI primer set was used. MiXCR was run by TCRdb on the multiplex PCR reads, yielding one entry per CDR3 protein. The repertoire consists of 700,000 or so distinct CDR3 sequences, with about 15% occurring once and the leading ten covering about 8.4%. The sample taken for sequencing was blood. The receptors originated from a man aged 18-30 years with Graves' hyperthyroidism.

The chain combines TRBV15 with TRBJ1-6, with no clear D. V shed 3 bases and J shed 7 bases, with 7 bases lying between them. From germline, CDR1 is LNHNV and CDR2 YYDKDF (reference sequence). This CDR3 comprises 13 residues. For the CDR3, the DNA is TGTGCCACCAGCAGCCTGTTGAATTCACCCCTCCACTTT. Translated: CATSSLLNSPLHF.

This clonotype showed up many times. The chain joins TRBV7-9 to TRBJ2-1; D is uncertain. The CDR3 has 14 residues. Trimming cost V 5 bases and J 7 bases, with 15 bases left between them. Germline lookup yields CDR1 SEHNR and CDR2 FQNEAQ (reference sequence). Written as DNA, the CDR3 is TGTGCCAGCAGCCCCTTAAAGTTTAGAAATGAGCAGTTCTTC. Translated, it gives CASSPLKFRNEQFF.

This clonotype was counted at least ten times. The J gene is TRBJ2-7, the V gene TRBV18; D remains unclear. CDR1 KGHSH and CDR2 LQKENI come from the germline V gene. The length of the CDR3 is 13 residues. Deletions cut 3 bases from V and 2 bases from J, with 8 bases between. CDR3 amino acids: CASSPGWAYEQYF. As DNA, the CDR3 is TGTGCCAGCTCACCCGGCTGGGCCTACGAGCAGTACTTC.

The chain is built from TRBV5-1 and TRBJ2-2; 8 bases match TRBD1. The CDR3 has 17 residues. After removal of 4 bases from V and 4 bases from J, the junction contained 12 bases not matched to a gene. The germline gives CDR1 SGHRS, CDR2 YFSETQ. This CDR3 reads CASSGGADRAGTGELFF. DNA of the CDR3: TGCGCCAGCAGCGGCGGGGCGGACAGGGCGGGCACCGGGGAGCTGTTTTTT.

The V and J genes are TRBV7-9 and TRBJ2-2; possible D gene TRBD2, 7 bases. Germline lookup yields CDR1 SEHNR and CDR2 FQNEAQ (reference sequence). With 6 bases removed from V and 13 bases from J, the gap between germline ends came to 18 bases. The CDR3 runs 13 residues. CDR3 loop: CASSAGAGVVLFF. In DNA, the CDR3 is TGTGCCAGCAGTGCGGGGGCCGGCGTTGTGCTGTTTTTT.

This clonotype turned up a few times. The V and J genes are TRBV30 and TRBJ2-3; TRBD2 matches at 7 bases. From germline, CDR1 is GTSNPN and CDR2 SVGIG (reference sequence). Losses at the gene ends were 3 bases for V and 2 bases for J; bases not matched to a gene: 11. This CDR3 comprises 16 residues. The CDR3 sequence is CAWRVPGTTFTDTQYF. CDR3 in DNA: TGTGCCTGGAGAGTACCCGGGACTACTTTCACAGATACGCAGTATTTT.

Ten or more counts support this clonotype. The V and J genes are TRBV12-3 or TRBV12-4 and TRBJ2-1, with 8 bases aligning to TRBD1. The CDR3 totals 18 residues. V lost 6 bases, J lost 6 bases, and 19 bases stayed unmatched. This CDR3 is CASRSGRYGTGIGNEQFF. CDR3 coding DNA: TGTGCCAGCAGATCGGGACGTTATGGGACAGGAATAGGCAATGAGCAGTTCTTC.

The chain has TRBV30 and TRBJ2-2; D call uncertain. CDR1 is GTSNPN, CDR2 SVGIG, per germline (reference sequence). V gave up 0 bases and J gave up 4 bases, with 18 bases separating them. This CDR3 has 17 residues. CDR3 coding DNA: TGTGCCTGGAGTGTACAAGGGCGCCCCTCAGCCACCGGGGAGCTGTTTTTT. It translates to CAWSVQGRPSATGELFF.

This clonotype was seen at least ten times. The J gene is TRBJ2-5, the V gene TRBV10-3; 14 bases agree with TRBD2. The CDR3 is made up of 18 amino acids. The germline V gene has CDR1 ENHRY and CDR2 SYGVKD. Germline trimming cut 2 bases from V and 5 bases from J; bases unmatched to any gene: 10. This chain's CDR3 is CAISETPAGLAGEETQYF. In DNA, the CDR3 is TGTGCCATCAGTGAGACTCCCGCGGGACTAGCGGGAGAGGAGACCCAGTACTTC.

V is TRBV20-1 and J is TRBJ2-4, with a tentative D call TRBD2 (6 bases). The CDR3 sequence is 14 residues long. V lost 3 bases to trimming and J lost 5 bases, with 14 bases between them. Germline V gene sequence: CDR1 DFQATT, CDR2 SNEGSKA (reference sequence). As DNA, the CDR3 is TGCAGTGCTAGGACGGGAGACGGTCAAAACATTCAGTACTTC. It translates to CSARTGDGQNIQYF.

This clonotype was found many times. The chain joins TRBV20-1 to TRBJ2-7; D unresolved. The CDR3 is 11 amino acids. The germline V gene encodes CDR1 DFQATT and CDR2 SNEGSKA (reference sequence). V lost 5 bases, J lost 3 bases, and 8 bases lay in between. Written as DNA, the CDR3 is TGCAGTGCTCTTTCTGGCTACGAGCAGTACTTC. This sequence encodes CSALSGYEQYF.